This T cell receptor (beta chain) was found in a study of T cells in tuberculosis. Time point in this sample: new active TB diagnosis, blood taken before or within 7 days of starting treatment. Sequencing was performed with immunoSEQ multiplex PCR; in TCRdb, only in-frame clones are kept and a portion is missing. The sample has more than 30,000 clones; around 86% are singletons. This material consisted of PBMCs, taken at tuberculosis diagnosis. The receptor was isolated from an adult with tuberculosis.

CDR3 in amino acids: CASRGGGENTEAFF. The CDR3 DNA reads TGTGCCAGCAGGGGAGGAGGGGAGAACACTGAAGCTTTCTTT. The gene calls are TRBV9 and TRBJ1-1, with a weak D call TRBD1 (5 bases). CDR1 SGDLS and CDR2 YYNGEE come from the germline V gene. The CDR3 runs 14 residues. The V end was cut by 5 bases, the J end by 1 base, with 12 bases between.